The T cell receptor beta chain described here comes from a study of T-cell reconstitution after alpha-beta-depleted transplantation in children. Whole-study findings and limits: It was newly produced T cells that mostly accounted for T-cell counts and diversity one year after transplant. Where alpha-beta T cells came from about two months after transplant was reportedly several hundred expanded graft clones.

Unique molecular identifiers were built into the TCRbeta library. TCRdb reprocessed the PCR reads with MiXCR, giving one entry per CDR3 protein. The repertoire includes about a million distinct CDR3 sequences, less than 30% of them detected once, and about 28% sits in the top ten. The V gene end was trimmed by 2 bases and the J gene end by 0 bases; junction bases not matched to a gene: 4. Germline CDR1 reads SGHKS; CDR2 reads YYEKEE (reference sequence). The CDR3 runs 15 residues. This clonotype was counted a few times. Its specificity is not known. The starting material was PBMCs, mostly from graft donor cells, obtained 360 days after TCRalphabeta/CD19-depleted stem cell transplant. This sequence was found in a boy younger than two who had a stem cell transplant for SCID, so the T cells may come from the graft donor. This chain uses TRBV5-5 with TRBJ2-7, with TRBD1 matching 8 bases. CDR3 in DNA: TGTGCCAGCAGCTTTACAGGGGGAAGCTCCTACGAGCAGTACTTC. Translation gives CASSFTGGSSYEQYF. Full variable domain (rest looked up from reference TRBV5-5 and TRBJ2-7): DAGVTQSPTHLIKTRGQQVTLRCSPISGHKSVSWYQQVLGQGPQFIFQYYEKEERGRGNFPDRFSARQFPNYSSELNVNALLLGDSALYLCASSFTGGSSYEQYFGPGTRLTVT.